These 32 T cell receptor beta chains came from one sample sequenced in a study of post-analysis software for immune sequencing data. Findings and limits, study-wide: Comparison of patients with controls showed roughly five TRBV segments more frequent in patients, TRBV5-6, TRBV5-1 and TRBV20-1 among them.

No antigen has been assigned to these receptors. Presence of unique molecular identifiers characterized the TCR beta cDNA libraries. TCRdb reprocessed the PCR reads with MiXCR, giving one entry per CDR3 protein. Here the sample spans hundreds of thousands of distinct CDR3 sequences, 44% being singletons. The sequencing input was blood. The receptors come from a girl between 10 and 17 years old with multiple sclerosis.

In regard to this clonotype: One end of the junction is discordant with germline, which a read error may explain. V usage is TRBV6-5 and J usage is TRBJ1-5; TRBD1 matches 7 bases. Per germline, CDR1 MNHEY and CDR2 SVGAGI. The CDR3 is 14 amino acids. CDR3 protein: CAGSRQGGNQPQHF. CDR3 in DNA: TGTGCCGGCAGTAGACAGGGAGGCAATCAGCCCCAGCATTTT.

The chain has TRBV27 and TRBJ2-5, with 14 positions matching TRBD2. Losses at the gene ends were 6 bases for V and 11 bases for J; bases not matched to a gene: 17. CDR1 is MNHEY, CDR2 SMNVEV, per germline (reference sequence). The CDR3 spans 17 residues. The CDR3 sequence: CASSPTSGRGAYNEQYF. As DNA, the CDR3 is TGTGCCAGCAGCCCGACTAGCGGGAGGGGTGCCTACAATGAGCAGTACTTC.

This clonotype was observed a few times. This chain joins TRBV29-1 and TRBJ2-5, with D possibly matching TRBD2 (5 bases). The DNA end is more similar to TRBJ2-7, so the J call may be wrong. Germline V gene sequence: CDR1 SQVTM, CDR2 ANQGSEA. CDR3 length: 12 amino acids. This CDR3 is CSVRETTYEQYF. The CDR3 DNA sequence: TGCAGCGTTCGGGAAACCACCTACGAGCAGTACTTC.

With regard to this clonotype: One junction end disagrees with the germline gene, perhaps due to a read error. The chain employs TRBV4-2 and TRBJ2-3, with 10 positions matching TRBD2. CDR1 LGHNA and CDR2 YNFKEQ come from the germline V gene. The CDR3 consists of 19 residues. CDR3 DNA sequence: TGTGCCAGCAGCCAAGATAGGGTGTTTAGCGGGAGGCCCACAGGTACGCAGTATTTT. As protein: CASSQDRVFSGRPTGTQYF.

The gene calls are TRBV12-3 or TRBV12-4 and TRBJ1-1; D is undetermined. CDR3 length equals 11 residues. Trimming removed 7 bases from V and 6 bases from J, with 9 bases in between. In DNA form, the CDR3 reads TGTGCCAGCACCTCACGGGCTGAAGCTTTCTTT. Translated, it gives CASTSRAEAFF.

V gene TRBV5-1 combines with J gene TRBJ2-7; 10 nucleotides match TRBD2. The germline V gene encodes CDR1 SGHRS and CDR2 YFSETQ. This CDR3 spans 13 amino acids. V lost 5 bases and J lost 5; bases outside the gene matches: 4. Here the CDR3 DNA reads TGCGCCAGCAGGCTAGCGGGAGTGAACGAGCAGTACTTC. It specifies CASRLAGVNEQYF.

This chain connects TRBV12-3 or TRBV12-4 to TRBJ2-1; tentative D call: TRBD2 (6 bases). The CDR3 runs to 14 residues. Deletions cut 6 bases from V and 7 bases from J, with 16 bases between. CDR3 amino acids: CASSQAAGSNEQFF. The CDR3 DNA reads as TGTGCCAGCAGCCAAGCCGCGGGGAGTAATGAGCAGTTCTTC.

Only a few counts were recorded for this clonotype. The chain couples TRBV12-3 or TRBV12-4 to TRBJ2-5; the D call may be TRBD1 or TRBD2 (5 bases each). Trimming took off 5 bases at V and 4 bases at J, with 17 bases between the two ends. The length of the CDR3 is 15 residues. CDR3 sequence: CASSPPTARGETQYF. CDR3 coding DNA: TGTGCCAGCAGTCCTCCGACAGCGAGGGGAGAGACCCAGTACTTC.

This clonotype was observed a few times. This CDR3 is CSARLTGFAYEQYF. For the CDR3, the DNA is TGCAGTGCTAGACTTACAGGGTTCGCCTACGAGCAGTACTTC. This chain links TRBV20-1 with TRBJ2-7; D is possibly TRBD1 (6 bases). CDR1 DFQATT and CDR2 SNEGSKA come from the germline V gene (reference sequence). With 2 bases removed from V and 2 bases from J, the gap between germline ends came to 13 bases. This CDR3 spans 14 amino acids.

V and J are TRBV5-1 and TRBJ2-1; the D is unclear. The CDR3 length is 15 residues. Germline-derived CDR1 and CDR2 are SGHRS and YFSETQ. The V end lost 0 bases, the J end lost 9 bases, and 16 bases lay between the germline ends. The CDR3 loop is CASSLVGLPVSEQFF. CDR3 bases: TGCGCCAGCAGCTTGGTTGGGCTACCCGTTAGTGAGCAGTTCTTC.

The rearrangement joins TRBV20-1 to TRBJ2-7, with 7 bases aligning to TRBD1. The CDR3 is made up of 16 amino acids. From germline, CDR1 is DFQATT and CDR2 SNEGSKA (reference sequence). J lost 0 bases, V lost 1 base, and 9 bases had no gene match. The CDR3 spells CSARGTGTVSSYEQYF. The DNA for the CDR3 is TGCAGTGCTAGAGGGACCGGGACAGTGAGCTCCTACGAGCAGTACTTC.

V is TRBV5-4 and J is TRBJ2-5, with 7 bases matching TRBD1. The CDR3 runs 14 residues. Germline V CDR1 and CDR2: SGHNT, YYREEE (reference sequence). The trim removed 4 bases at V and 2 bases at J, leaving 5 bases unmatched. CDR3 region: CASSQWTGQETQYF. As DNA, the CDR3 is TGTGCCAGCAGCCAATGGACAGGACAAGAGACCCAGTACTTC.

The CDR3 DNA reads as TGCAGCGTTTCGGACAGGGCAGGTTGGCAGCCCCAGCATTTT. This codes for CSVSDRAGWQPQHF. The J gene is TRBJ1-5, the V gene TRBV29-1, with 8 nucleotides matching TRBD1. The length of the CDR3 is 14 residues. Germline CDR1 is SQVTM and CDR2 is ANQGSEA. V gave up 5 bases and J gave up 7 bases; unmatched junction bases: 10. The whole variable domain, remainder taken from reference TRBV29-1 and TRBJ1-5, is SAVISQKPSRDICQRGTSLTIQCQVDSQVTMMFWYRQQPGQSLTLIATANQGSEATYESGFVIDKFPISRPNLTFSTLTVSNMSPEDSSIYLCSVSDRAGWQPQHFGDGTRLSIL.

This clonotype was observed a few times. J is TRBJ2-7 and V is TRBV6-6; 7 bases agree with TRBD2. Germline V gene data show CDR1 as MNHNY and CDR2 as SVGAGI (reference sequence). Losses at the gene ends were 2 bases for V and 4 bases for J; bases not matched to a gene: 2. The CDR3 is 13 amino acids. The CDR3: CASSYASGYEQYF. The CDR3 region has the DNA TGTGCCAGCAGTTACGCTAGCGGATACGAGCAGTACTTC.

This clonotype appeared a few times. The rearrangement uses TRBV6-1 and TRBJ2-7, with unresolved D. CDR1 and CDR2 from the germline V gene are MNHNS and SASEGT. Trimming left V 3 bases short and J 6 bases short, with 15 bases between. This CDR3 contains 14 residues. Here the CDR3 reads CASSEAGSGLEQYF. The DNA of the CDR3 is TGTGCCAGCAGTGAGGCAGGCTCTGGGCTCGAGCAGTACTTC.

V gene TRBV20-1 combines with J gene TRBJ1-1; the D gene is possibly TRBD1 (5 bases). Looked up from germline, CDR1 is DFQATT and CDR2 is SNEGSKA (reference sequence). V was clipped by 3 bases and J by 0 bases, with 11 bases between them. CDR3 length: 14 residues. In DNA form, the CDR3 reads TGCAGTGCTAGGGGGAGGGGAGTGAACACTGAAGCTTTCTTT. Translating gives CSARGRGVNTEAFF.

The CDR3 reads CASSIDYNEQFF. In nucleotides, the CDR3 is TGTGCCAGCAGCATTGACTACAATGAGCAGTTCTTC. This chain uses TRBV7-9 with TRBJ2-1; D gene uncertain. The CDR3 has 12 amino acids. The V end lost 5 bases, the J end lost 3 bases, and 5 bases lay between the germline ends. Germline V gene data show CDR1 as SEHNR and CDR2 as FQNEAQ (reference sequence).

This chain links TRBV4-1 with TRBJ2-7; 7 nucleotides agree with TRBD1. Germline V lookup: CDR1 MGHRA, CDR2 YSYEKL. With 1 base clipped from V and 4 bases from J, the junction kept 7 bases outside the gene matches. CDR3 length equals 15 residues. CDR3 bases: TGCGCCAGCAGCCAAGGTAGGGGACAGCAGTACGAGCAGTACTTC. It specifies CASSQGRGQQYEQYF.

The chain has TRBV12-3 or TRBV12-4 and TRBJ1-5; TRBD1 matches at 8 bases. The V segment lost 5 bases and the J segment 7 bases; nucleotides outside the gene matches: 7. The CDR3 spans 14 residues. As DNA, the CDR3 is TGTGCCAGCAGTCGACAGGGGCGCGGGCAGCCCCAGCATTTT. It is translated as CASSRQGRGQPQHF.

The rearrangement links TRBV3-1 to TRBJ2-5, with a tentative D call TRBD2 (6 bases). The CDR3 is 14 amino acids. Trimming shortened V by 4 bases and J by 11 bases, and 20 bases separated the two germline ends. The germline CDR1 and CDR2 sequences are LGHDT and YNNKEL (reference sequence). The CDR3 loop is CASSPSLARNEQYF. Written as DNA, the CDR3 is TGTGCCAGCAGCCCGAGTCTAGCGCGGAATGAGCAGTACTTC.

The chain has TRBV4-1 and TRBJ2-5; the D is unclear. The V and J ends lost 3 bases and 0 bases respectively, with 14 bases between them. CDR3 length: 16 residues. In germline, CDR1 is MGHRA, CDR2 YSYEKL. CDR3 nucleotide sequence: TGCGCCAGCAGCCACCCCAGGCAGACATACCAAGAGACCCAGTACTTC. Residues: CASSHPRQTYQETQYF.

The chain has TRBV9 and TRBJ2-3, with TRBD1 matching over 9 bases. The CDR3 is 16 amino acids. The V gene end was trimmed by 3 bases and the J gene end by 1 base; junction bases not matched to a gene: 6. Germline-derived CDR1 and CDR2 are SGDLS and YYNGEE. CDR3 residues: CASSGFRTGGTDTQYF. The CDR3 DNA follows: TGTGCCAGCAGCGGTTTCCGGACAGGGGGCACAGATACGCAGTATTTT.

Only a few counts were recorded for this clonotype. The genes are TRBV20-1 and TRBJ2-3, with 8 nucleotides matching TRBD1. The CDR3 consists of 15 residues. V trimming: 3 bases; J trimming: 4 bases; junction bases outside the gene matches: 9. Germline CDR1 reads DFQATT; CDR2 reads SNEGSKA (reference sequence). The CDR3 protein is CSASWRQGTADTQYF. The DNA for the CDR3 is TGCAGTGCTAGTTGGAGACAGGGGACGGCAGATACGCAGTATTTT.

About this clonotype itself: A junction end diverges from the germline sequence, so it may reflect a read error. This chain connects TRBV29-1 to TRBJ2-5, with D unresolved. The J call is in doubt because the DNA end fits TRBJ2-7 better. Looked up from germline, CDR1 is SQVTM and CDR2 is ANQGSEA. The CDR3 length is 13 residues. CDR3 amino acids: CSAEIVSTSEQYF. In nucleotides, the CDR3 is TGCAGCGCTGAAATCGTGAGTACCAGCGAGCAGTACTTC.

This clonotype was observed a few times. This sequence joins TRBV6-6 and TRBJ1-2; 7 bases agree with TRBD1. CDR1 and CDR2 from the germline V gene are MNHNY and SVGAGI (reference sequence). After removal of 0 bases from V and 3 bases from J, the junction contained 4 bases not matched to a gene. This CDR3 is 15 amino acids long. Written as DNA, the CDR3 is TGTGCCAGCAGTTACTCTCCCGGGACAGACTATGGCTACACCTTC. It is translated as CASSYSPGTDYGYTF.

The V gene is TRBV10-3, the J gene TRBJ2-7; D unresolved. The J call could be wrong; TRBJ2-5 is a better fit for the DNA end. The CDR3 is 13 amino acids. Germline loops: CDR1 ENHRY, CDR2 SYGVKD. CDR3 region: CAISVRFQETQYF. The CDR3 DNA sequence: TGTGCCATCAGTGTGAGGTTCCAAGAGACCCAGTACTTC.

The chain employs TRBV6-5 and TRBJ2-1; D remains unclear. Germline CDR1 is MNHEY and CDR2 is SVGAGI. CDR3 length equals 14 residues. Between the trimmed V and J ends, which lost 7 bases and 6 bases, there was a span of 16 bases. The chain's CDR3 is CASMSAPSSNEQFF. CDR3 nucleotides: TGTGCCAGCATGAGCGCCCCGAGTAGCAATGAGCAGTTCTTC.

V is TRBV9 and J is TRBJ2-7; D ambiguous. CDR1 is SGDLS, CDR2 YYNGEE, per germline. V was shortened by 0 bases and J by 0 bases, with 7 bases between the two germline ends. This CDR3 region has 14 residues. The DNA for the CDR3 is TGTGCCAGCAGCGTAGATGTCAGCTCCTACGAGCAGTACTTC. This sequence encodes CASSVDVSSYEQYF.

This clonotype was detected a few times. This chain connects TRBV5-1 to TRBJ2-7, with 12 positions matching TRBD2. The CDR3 consists of 15 residues. Germline V gene sequence: CDR1 SGHRS, CDR2 YFSETQ. V was pared by 0 bases and J by 2 bases, with 0 bases of the junction left unmatched. This CDR3 reads CASSLGTSGAYEQYF. The CDR3 DNA sequence: TGCGCCAGCAGCTTGGGGACTAGCGGGGCCTACGAGCAGTACTTC.

The chain joins TRBV29-1 to TRBJ1-2; TRBD1 matches at 8 bases. CDR1 SQVTM and CDR2 ANQGSEA come from the germline V gene. CDR3 length: 16 residues. V lost 5 bases and J lost 6; bases outside the gene matches: 17. Here the CDR3 reads CSVQSRNDRGIDGYTF. The CDR3 nucleotides are TGCAGCGTTCAATCCCGCAACGACAGGGGTATCGATGGCTACACCTTC.

The chain recombines TRBV5-1 with TRBJ2-5, with D tentatively TRBD1 (6 bases). With 2 bases removed from V and 2 bases from J, the gap between germline ends came to 10 bases. The CDR3 runs to 14 residues. Germline CDR1 SGHRS, CDR2 YFSETQ. CDR3 bases: TGCGCCAGCAGCTTTAGACAGGTTCAAGAGACCCAGTACTTC. Protein sequence: CASSFRQVQETQYF.

This clonotype was recorded a few times. This chain links TRBV15 with TRBJ1-5; perhaps TRBD1 as D (5 bases). V was pared by 0 bases and J by 4 bases, with 13 bases between. The CDR3 is 16 amino acids. Germline V gives CDR1 LNHNV, CDR2 YYDKDF (reference sequence). Here the CDR3 reads CATSRDRADLNQPQHF. DNA of the CDR3: TGTGCCACCAGCAGAGACAGGGCGGACCTTAATCAGCCCCAGCATTTT.